What follows is one TCR beta chain and its context. Study processing details: Nucleated cell number was recorded as an estimate derived from reference gene primer amplification. Generated by immunoSEQ multiplex PCR, the TCRdb table keeps only in-frame clones and is missing some. V and J calls plus clone size are reproduced from that table; the DNA served to infer D and trimming. The sample contains 120,000 or so clones, approximately 90% of which appear only once. The data are from a study of blood T cell repertoires in COVID-19. The wider study: T cells, B-cell-depleted T cells, or PBMCs supplied cDNA or gDNA.

Germline CDR1 is SGHTA and CDR2 is FQGNSA. The length of the CDR3 is 15 residues. After removal of 4 bases from V and 7 bases from J, the junction contained 8 bases not matched to a gene. The chain links TRBV7-2 to TRBJ1-4; 8 nucleotides align to TRBD1. Sequences were obtained from peripheral blood. This TCR was recovered from a woman older than 75 with acute or convalescent COVID-19. CDR3 DNA: TGTGCCAGCAGCTGGCAGGGGGCAGTACGTGAAAAACTGTTTTTT. It translates to CASSWQGAVREKLFF.